A single sample is the source of the 8 T cell receptor beta chains below, sequenced in a study of shared clonotypes between healthy human individuals (TCRdb year 2020). Libraries were constructed by the immunoSEQ multiplex PCR assay. TCRdb obtained this table from immuneACCESS and retained in-frame rearrangements with V and J assigned. These tables miss some clones; where compared with another copy, unresolved V genes account for less than half of the shortfall, and the remainder is unexplained. The sample data list fewer than 1.6 million clones, and approximately 98.5% of these were observed just once. The top ten hold approximately 0.4% of the sample. The sample was naive CD4+ T cells sorted from blood. The cell subset or site label, read with the paper, signifies: CD45RA+ positively selected. These receptors came from a man aged 25 to 45 in good health.

This clone was found once. This chain uses TRBV6-5 with TRBJ1-1; D perhaps matches TRBD1 (5 bases). Trimming took 3 bases from V and 1 from J, leaving 9 bases between them. This CDR3 has 14 amino acids. Germline CDR1 and CDR2: MNHEY and SVGAGI. The CDR3 region is CASSYNRPNTEAFF. The CDR3 DNA sequence: TGTGCCAGCAGTTATAACAGGCCGAACACTGAAGCTTTCTTT.

The chain carries TRBV7-9 and TRBJ1-4; D is possibly TRBD1 (6 bases). Trimming stripped 4 bases from V and 5 bases from J, with 8 bases between. Germline CDR1 SEHNR, CDR2 FQNEAQ (reference sequence). The CDR3 runs to 13 residues. CDR3 bases: TGTGCCAGCAGCTCGGGACAAAATGAAAAACTGTTTTTT. This sequence encodes CASSSGQNEKLFF.

The chain combines TRBV7-9 with TRBJ2-1; D might be TRBD1 (5 bases). The CDR3 length is 12 residues. Between the trimmed V and J ends, which lost 3 bases and 5 bases, there was a span of 5 bases. CDR1 and CDR2 (germline): SEHNR, FQNEAQ (reference sequence). CDR3 sequence (DNA): TGTGCCAGCAGCTTGACAGACAATGAGCAGTTCTTC. Translated: CASSLTDNEQFF. The variable domain in full, with the rest retrieved from reference TRBV7-9 and TRBJ2-1, is DTGVSQNPRHKITKRGQNVTFRCDPISEHNRLYWYRQTLGQGPEFLTYFQNEAQLEKSRLLSDRFSAERPKGSFSTLEIQRTEQGDSAMYLCASSLTDNEQFFGPGTRLTVL.

This chain links TRBV6-5 with TRBJ2-7, with TRBD2 identical over 11 bases. The J segment lost 5 bases and the V segment lost 4 bases, leaving 7 bases of the junction unmatched. The CDR3 covers 15 residues. Germline loops: CDR1 MNHEY, CDR2 SVGAGI. The chain's CDR3 is CASSLTSGILNEQYF. The CDR3 coding sequence is TGTGCCAGCAGTTTGACTAGCGGGATCCTCAACGAGCAGTACTTC.

The rearrangement joins TRBV6-5 to TRBJ2-7; 7 positions match TRBD1. V gave up 5 bases and J gave up 6 bases; unmatched junction bases: 7. This CDR3 region has 13 residues. Germline V gives CDR1 MNHEY, CDR2 SVGAGI. CDR3 in amino acids: CASSRDSLAEQYF. CDR3 DNA sequence: TGTGCCAGCAGTCGGGACAGTCTTGCCGAGCAGTACTTC.

This chain uses TRBV5-1 with TRBJ2-2, with TRBD2 identical over 7 bases. This CDR3 comprises 15 residues. Germline CDR1 reads SGHRS; CDR2 reads YFSETQ. The V segment lost 5 bases and the J segment 1 base; nucleotides outside the gene matches: 5. CDR3 nucleotide sequence: TGCGCCAGCAGGCCAGCGGGAATGAACACCGGGGAGCTGTTTTTT. Translating it yields CASRPAGMNTGELFF.

The chain recombines TRBV28 with TRBJ2-1, with 10 bases aligning to TRBD1. The V segment lost 5 bases and the J segment 10 bases; nucleotides outside the gene matches: 11. Germline CDR1 MDHEN, CDR2 SYDVKM. CDR3 length: 15 residues. This chain's CDR3 is CASSDMWDRGGEQFF. DNA for the CDR3: TGTGCCAGCAGTGACATGTGGGACAGGGGCGGGGAGCAGTTCTTC.

The chain joins TRBV7-3 to TRBJ2-2, with D uncertain. Germline V CDR1 and CDR2: SGHTA, FQGTGA. The CDR3 consists of 15 residues. Trimming shortened V by 2 bases and J by 1 base, and 8 bases separated the two germline ends. CDR3 coding DNA: TGTGCCAGCAGCTTATCCCCCGGGAACACCGGGGAGCTGTTTTTT. Its protein is CASSLSPGNTGELFF. The entire variable domain, with the rest obtained from reference TRBV7-3 and TRBJ2-2, is as follows: GAGVSQTPSNKVTEKGKYVELRCDPISGHTALYWYRQSLGQGPEFLIYFQGTGAADDSGLPNDRFFAVRPEGSVSTLKIQRTERGDSAVYLCASSLSPGNTGELFFGEGSRLTVL.